These T cell receptor beta chains were read from a single sample in a study of shared clonotypes between healthy human individuals. Measured with immunoSEQ multiplex PCR; TCRdb has only the in-frame clones, and not every one. This sample has under 600,000 clones, with around 78% found just once. Sequenced: PBMCs. These receptors were collected from a woman between 35 and 50 years old in good health. Some clones in this sample may be carry-over from other donors' samples. The CDR3 runs from the conserved cysteine through the conserved F or W. D genes are given only for firm matches. Size tells how often a clone was seen (once, few, many) or the class of an expanded clone, and some rows leave it out.

V gene	J gene	D gene	clone size	CDR3 protein	CDR3 DNA
TRBV7-3	TRBJ2-1	.	.	CASSLRMGNEQFF	TGTGCCAGCAGCTTGCGTATGGGTAATGAGCAGTTCTTC
TRBV7-2	TRBJ1-4	.	.	CASSLGVGRERKNNEKLFF	TGTGCCAGCAGCTTAGGGGTCGGCAGGGAACGGAAGAATAATGAAAAACTGTTTTTT
TRBV11-2	TRBJ2-7	.	.	CASSFQQWGGFGYEQYF	TGTGCCAGCAGCTTCCAGCAATGGGGAGGCTTTGGATACGAGCAGTACTTC
TRBV30	TRBJ2-7	.	.	CAWSPLLGYGQYF	TGTGCCTGGAGTCCACTGTTGGGGTACGGGCAGTACTTC
TRBV11-2	TRBJ2-5	TRBD2	.	CASSLVALAGVTQYF	TGTGCCAGCAGCTTGGTGGCACTAGCGGGAGTGACCCAGTACTTC
TRBV18	TRBJ2-5	.	.	CASSPLNGQETQYF	TGTGCCAGCTCACCACTAAACGGCCAAGAGACCCAGTACTTC
TRBV27	TRBJ2-7	TRBD1	.	CASSRDRGTYEQYF	TGTGCCAGCAGCCGGGACAGGGGAACCTACGAGCAGTACTTC
TRBV5-4	TRBJ2-1	TRBD2	.	CASSGGLADNEQFF	TGTGCCAGCAGCGGCGGACTAGCGGACAATGAGCAGTTCTTC
TRBV2	TRBJ2-1	TRBD2	.	CASSGGSGSTYNEQFF	TGTGCCAGCAGTGGGGGGAGCGGGAGTACCTACAATGAGCAGTTCTTC
TRBV5-1	TRBJ2-7	TRBD1	once	CASSLDRADYEQYF	TGCGCCAGCAGTTTAGACAGGGCTGACTACGAGCAGTACTTC
TRBV5-4	TRBJ2-1	TRBD2	.	CASSSDLAAAPYEQFF	TGTGCCAGCAGCTCCGACCTAGCGGCCGCCCCCTATGAGCAGTTCTTC
TRBV28	TRBJ2-2	TRBD2	.	CASRGGVTPNTGELFF	TGTGCCAGCAGGGGGGGGGTAACACCGAACACCGGGGAGCTGTTTTTT
TRBV13	TRBJ1-1	.	.	CASSLREVDTEAFF	TGTGCCAGCAGCCTCAGGGAGGTGGACACTGAAGCTTTCTTT
TRBV5-1	TRBJ2-7	.	.	CASSLAPGQPNDEQYF	TGCGCCAGCAGCTTGGCCCCAGGACAGCCCAACGACGAGCAGTACTTC
TRBV18	TRBJ2-1	TRBD2	.	CASSPPLAGGPSDEQFF	TGTGCCAGCTCACCACCACTAGCGGGAGGGCCTAGTGATGAGCAGTTCTTC
TRBV7-2	TRBJ2-3	.	.	CASSLALSTQYF	TGTGCCAGCAGCTTAGCTCTGAGTACGCAGTATTTT
TRBV10-2	TRBJ1-1	.	.	CASSRGVNTEAFF	TGCGCCAGCAGCCGGGGGGTGAACACTGAAGCTTTCTTT
TRBV28	TRBJ2-7	TRBD1	.	CASLTGGLYEQYF	TGTGCCAGTTTAACAGGGGGCTTGTACGAGCAGTACTTC
TRBV7-9	TRBJ2-7	.	.	CASLPPGDYEQYF	TGTGCCAGCCTCCCTCCGGGAGACTACGAGCAGTACTTC
TRBV2	TRBJ1-1	.	.	CASSERGETEAFF	TGTGCCAGCAGTGAACGGGGAGAGACTGAAGCTTTCTTT
TRBV2	TRBJ2-7	.	.	CASSINQGGEQYF	TGTGCCAGCAGTATCAATCAGGGGGGAGAGCAGTACTTC
TRBV28	TRBJ1-5	.	.	CASRQPGRGPQHF	TGTGCCAGCAGACAGCCCGGGAGGGGGCCCCAGCATTTT
TRBV10-2	TRBJ2-4	.	.	CASSESRVAKNIQYF	TGCGCCAGCAGTGAGTCGCGCGTAGCCAAAAACATTCAGTACTTC
TRBV27	TRBJ1-4	TRBD1	.	CASRPWDRNEKLFF	TGTGCCAGCAGACCTTGGGACAGAAATGAAAAACTGTTTTTT
TRBV27	TRBJ2-7	TRBD2	.	CASSPLPAGVPYEQYF	TGTGCCAGCTCCCCCCTTCCAGCGGGAGTTCCCTACGAGCAGTACTTC
TRBV28	TRBJ2-7	TRBD2	.	CASSFPLAGGPYEQYF	TGTGCCAGCAGTTTCCCTCTAGCGGGAGGGCCTTACGAGCAGTACTTC
TRBV30	TRBJ2-1	.	.	CAWSTGEQFF	TGTGCCTGGAGTACGGGTGAGCAGTTCTTC
TRBV7-9	TRBJ1-1	.	.	CASSSLLMNTEAFF	TGTGCCAGCAGCTCCCTATTGATGAACACTGAAGCTTTCTTT
TRBV10-3	TRBJ2-1	.	.	CAISDQSSYNEQFF	TGTGCCATCAGTGACCAAAGCTCCTACAATGAGCAGTTCTTC
TRBV10-3	TRBJ1-2	.	.	CAISESSQNYGYTF	TGTGCCATCAGTGAGTCGAGCCAGAACTATGGCTACACCTTC
TRBV4-3	TRBJ1-5	.	.	CASSQVTAGQPQHF	TGCGCCAGCAGCCAAGTTACAGCGGGTCAGCCCCAGCATTTT
TRBV18	TRBJ2-7	TRBD1	once	CASSPGQGGPYEQYF	TGTGCCAGCTCACCAGGACAGGGGGGCCCCTACGAGCAGTACTTC
TRBV6-6	TRBJ2-5	.	.	CASSYGVRETQYF	TGTGCCAGCAGTTACGGGGTGAGGGAGACCCAGTACTTC
TRBV5-6	TRBJ1-5	.	.	CASSAGTFPNQPQHF	TGTGCCAGCAGCGCCGGGACTTTCCCCAATCAGCCCCAGCATTTT
TRBV29-1	TRBJ2-3	TRBD2	.	CSVSGGSGRAVDTQYF	TGCAGCGTCTCCGGGGGGAGCGGGAGGGCCGTAGATACGCAGTATTTT
TRBV5-1	TRBJ2-1	TRBD2	.	CASSLGTSDNEQFF	TGCGCCAGCAGCTTGGGGACTAGCGACAATGAGCAGTTCTTC
TRBV5-1	TRBJ2-3	.	once	CASSLGPSAPREQYF	TGCGCCAGCAGCTTGGGTCCTAGCGCCCCGAGGGAGCAGTATTTT
TRBV7-9	TRBJ2-7	TRBD1	.	CASSSAHYRDRAYEQYF	TGTGCCAGCAGCTCGGCGCACTATCGGGACAGAGCCTACGAGCAGTACTTC
TRBV28	TRBJ1-2	TRBD1	.	CASSTPGGPRNGYTF	TGTGCCAGCAGCACCCCAGGGGGCCCTAGGAATGGCTACACCTTC
TRBV5-5	TRBJ2-7	.	.	CASRHRDPYYEQYF	TGTGCCAGTAGACATAGGGACCCTTATTACGAGCAGTACTTC
TRBV5-4	TRBJ2-5	TRBD2	.	CASGLGGRVGETQYF	TGTGCCAGCGGTTTAGGCGGGAGGGTGGGAGAGACCCAGTACTTC